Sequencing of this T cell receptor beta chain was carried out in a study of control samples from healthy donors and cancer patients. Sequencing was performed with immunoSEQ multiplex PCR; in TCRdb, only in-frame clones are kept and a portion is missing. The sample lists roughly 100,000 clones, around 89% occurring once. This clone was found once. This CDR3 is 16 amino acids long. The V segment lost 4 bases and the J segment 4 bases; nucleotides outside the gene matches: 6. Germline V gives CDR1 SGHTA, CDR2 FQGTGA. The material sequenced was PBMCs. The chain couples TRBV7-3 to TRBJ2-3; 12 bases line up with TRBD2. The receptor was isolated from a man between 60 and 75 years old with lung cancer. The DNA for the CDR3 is TGTGCCAGCAGCTCGTCTAGCGGGGGGGCAGCAGATACGCAGTATTTT. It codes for CASSSSSGGAADTQYF.